This T cell receptor beta chain was captured by sequencing in a study of blood T cell repertoires in COVID-19. Participant ages covered roughly 18 to 89 years across 24 US areas. Cohort allocation depended upon clinical history that participants reported. Sequenced by immunoSEQ multiplex PCR; TCRdb stores in-frame clones only, minus some. Among approximately 400,000 clones listed, around four fifths were seen once. The CDR3 sequence is 13 residues long. V lost 1 base to trimming and J lost 5 bases, with 8 bases between them. Germline V lookup: CDR1 SGHTA, CDR2 FQGNSA. The chain couples TRBV7-2 to TRBJ2-5; D gene unclear. Source material: PBMCs or T cells enriched from blood (not recorded which). This sequence originates from a woman in her forties or fifties who had recovered from COVID-19. Written as DNA, the CDR3 is TGTGCCAGCAGCTTAGGGTTTCGGGAGACCCAGTACTTC. Its protein is CASSLGFRETQYF.